This TCR beta chain originates from a study of blood T cells in healthy people across ages. Study-wide points: Since the PBMCs were unsorted, naive and antigen-experienced cells could not be conclusively compared. Unknown donor CMV status possibly confounded expanded clonotype changes. Observed TCR beta diversity per million T cells went down as age went up. This fall followed a roughly linear course with age.

A note on this clonotype: The antigen remains undetermined.

Alongside a J-beta primer mix, a sample-barcoded 5' primer served in a second PCR lasting about 7 to 12 cycles. The template-switch adaptor, which had 12 random nucleotides, put a tag on each cDNA molecule. MiXCR, run by TCRdb on the 5' RACE reads, gives a single entry per CDR3 protein. This sample has over 950,000 distinct CDR3 sequences, with under 40% found just once. The sample consisted of blood. This receptor was identified in a young man in good health.

This CDR3 is CASSGLEPGDSGEQFF. In DNA form, the CDR3 reads TGTGCCAGCAGTGGACTAGAGCCAGGGGATTCGGGAGAGCAGTTCTTC. The gene calls are TRBV2 and TRBJ2-1, with D perhaps given as TRBD1 or TRBD2 (6 bases each). Germline V gene sequence: CDR1 SNHLY, CDR2 FYNNEI. Trimming removed 4 bases at V and 10 bases at J, with 23 bases between. The CDR3 is made up of 16 amino acids.